The clone carrying this T cell receptor beta chain has just a few counts. The antigen is not known. The germline CDR1 and CDR2 sequences are SGDLS and YYNGEE. J lost 7 bases, V lost 2 bases, and 8 bases had no gene match. This CDR3 has 14 residues. These data belong to a study of identifying expanded T cells in peripheral blood. Study conclusions and caveats: Over approximately two and four weeks, about 15 and 19 clones changed, versus around 1.1 between replicates.

During the collection period, no donor immune events like infections were recorded. Assay: immunoSEQ multiplex PCR; the TCRdb copy retains only in-frame clones and omits some. Counted here are over 90,000 clones, around 88% occurring once; the ten biggest clones make up roughly an eighth. This TCR came from a person aged 18 to 75 in good health. This chain links TRBV9 with TRBJ1-1; 7 nucleotides agree with TRBD1. Sequenced material: blood. CDR3 nucleotides: TGTGCCAGCAGCGTGGGGACAGAGCAGATTGAAGCTTTCTTT. Encoded protein: CASSVGTEQIEAFF.